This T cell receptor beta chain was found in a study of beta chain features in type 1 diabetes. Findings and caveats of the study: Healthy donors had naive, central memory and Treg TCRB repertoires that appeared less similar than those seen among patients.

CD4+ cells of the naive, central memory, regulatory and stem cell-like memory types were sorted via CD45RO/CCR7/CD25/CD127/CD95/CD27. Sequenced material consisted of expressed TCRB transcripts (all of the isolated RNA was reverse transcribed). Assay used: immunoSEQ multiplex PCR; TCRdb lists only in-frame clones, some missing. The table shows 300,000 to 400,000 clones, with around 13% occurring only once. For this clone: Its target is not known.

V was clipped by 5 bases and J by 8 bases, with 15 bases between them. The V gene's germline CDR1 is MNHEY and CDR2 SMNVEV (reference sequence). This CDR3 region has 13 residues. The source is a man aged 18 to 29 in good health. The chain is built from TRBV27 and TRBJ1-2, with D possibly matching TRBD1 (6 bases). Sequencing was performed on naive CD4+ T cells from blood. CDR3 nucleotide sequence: TGTGCCAGCAGTCCACTACAGGGTCGGGGCTACACCTTC. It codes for CASSPLQGRGYTF.